The 28 T cell receptor beta chains below all came from one sample that was sequenced in a study of shared clonotypes between healthy human individuals (dated by TCRdb to 2019 to 2021). Receptors were amplified or captured by the immunoSEQ multiplex PCR assay. TCRdb retrieved this table from immuneACCESS and kept in-frame rearrangements only. Not all clones are present; in checked studies, unresolved V genes account for under half, and no reason is known for the remainder. The sample includes around 1,000,000 clones, with 60% to 80% observed a single time. The ten largest account for 0.85% to 1% of the sample. Sequenced material: memory CD4+ T cells from PBMCs. Reading the label with the study, this specimen's cell subset or site is: CD45RA-negative fraction. These receptors were taken from a man aged 18 to 29 in good health. Some clones in this sample may be carry-over from other donors' samples.

This chain joins TRBV25-1 and TRBJ2-1; a weak D match, TRBD1 (6 bases). The V gene lost 3 bases and the J gene lost 9 bases, with 24 bases spanning the gap. The CDR3 contains 17 residues. CDR1 and CDR2 from the germline V gene are MGHDK and SYGVNS. In DNA form, the CDR3 reads TGTGCCAGCAGTGATTTCGGCGCAGGGGTCAGATTCGGTGAGCAGTTCTTC. As protein: CASSDFGAGVRFGEQFF.

This chain uses TRBV5-1 with TRBJ2-3; a weak D match, TRBD2 (5 bases). The CDR3 runs to 17 residues. Germline CDR1 reads SGHRS; CDR2 reads YFSETQ. Trimming removed 0 bases at V and 0 bases at J, with 14 bases between. The CDR3 DNA is TGCGCCAGCAGCTTGGCCGTTACGGGAACTAGCACAGATACGCAGTATTTT. Translating it yields CASSLAVTGTSTDTQYF. Combining the CDR3 with reference TRBV5-1 and TRBJ2-3 gives the whole variable domain KAGVTQTPRYLIKTRGQQVTLSCSPISGHRSVSWYQQTPGQGLQFLFEYFSETQRNKGNFPGRFSGRQFSNSRSEMNVSTLELGDSALYLCASSLAVTGTSTDTQYFGPGTRLTVL.

The V call is TRBV5-1, the J call TRBJ2-1; tentatively, D is TRBD2 (5 bases). Trimming took 4 bases from V and 3 from J, leaving 11 bases between them. Germline V lookup: CDR1 SGHRS, CDR2 YFSETQ. The length of the CDR3 is 14 residues. DNA of the CDR3: TGCGCCAGCAGCCCCGGGATCAACTACAATGAGCAGTTCTTC. Translated: CASSPGINYNEQFF.

There are a few counts of this clone. V is TRBV2 and J is TRBJ1-2; D ambiguous. CDR3 size: 12 residues. Germline CDR1 is SNHLY and CDR2 is FYNNEI. Trimming stripped 6 bases from V and 4 bases from J, with 9 bases between. In nucleotides, the CDR3 is TGTGCCAGCAGGTACAGTCTCTATGGCTACACCTTC. This codes for CASRYSLYGYTF. The variable domain in full, with the rest retrieved from reference TRBV2 and TRBJ1-2, is EPEVTQTPSHQVTQMGQEVILRCVPISNHLYFYWYRQILGQKVEFLVSFYNNEISEKSEIFDDQFSVERPDGSNFTLKIRSTKLEDSAMYFCASRYSLYGYTFGSGTRLTVV.

This clone occurred a few times. The J gene is TRBJ2-3, the V gene TRBV2; D is perhaps TRBD1 or TRBD2 (5 bases each). V dropped 6 bases and J dropped 11 bases, with 18 bases sitting between them. CDR1 is SNHLY and CDR2 is FYNNEI in the germline V gene. The CDR3 has 13 residues. The CDR3 DNA reads TGTGCCAGCAGATTGGGACCAACTCAGGGGCAGTATTTT. It encodes CASRLGPTQGQYF.

This clone showed up just a few times. Other nucleotide sequences in the sample specify the same CDR3. The chain combines TRBV10-3 with TRBJ2-3; D gene uncertain. V was trimmed by 0 bases and J by 3 bases, leaving 1 base between them. This CDR3 is 12 amino acids long. The germline gives CDR1 ENHRY, CDR2 SYGVKD. CDR3 DNA: TGTGCCATCAGTGAGTCGACAGATACGCAGTATTTT. This translates into CAISESTDTQYF.

The chain uses TRBV7-9 and TRBJ2-7; 10 bases map to TRBD1. V lost 5 bases and J lost 4; bases outside the gene matches: 11. There are 16 residues in the CDR3. Germline V lookup: CDR1 SEHNR, CDR2 FQNEAQ (reference sequence). This CDR3 reads CASSHRLGTGVYEQYF. CDR3 bases: TGTGCCAGCAGCCACCGGTTGGGGACAGGGGTATACGAGCAGTACTTC.

This clone occurred a few times. This rearrangement joins TRBV7-2 to TRBJ2-5; 8 bases line up with TRBD1. Germline lookup yields CDR1 SGHTA and CDR2 FQGNSA. The CDR3 length is 17 residues. V gave up 5 bases and J gave up 4 bases; unmatched junction bases: 15. The CDR3 spells CASSRVSGQGLLETQYF. The CDR3 nucleotides are TGTGCCAGCAGCCGCGTCTCAGGACAGGGTTTATTAGAGACCCAGTACTTC.

The chain's CDR3 is CASSDGTRQVLNTEAFF. The CDR3 coding sequence is TGTGCCAGCAGTGACGGTACGAGACAGGTATTGAACACTGAAGCTTTCTTT. The J gene is TRBJ1-1, the V gene TRBV25-1, with D perhaps TRBD1 (6 bases). The V and J ends lost 3 bases and 0 bases respectively, with 17 bases between them. Germline CDR1 and CDR2: MGHDK and SYGVNS. This CDR3 is built from 17 residues.

On this clone: Within the sample, other DNA sequences also encode this same CDR3. V is TRBV5-6 and J is TRBJ2-3; D gene uncertain. Trimming cost V 0 bases and J 1 base, with 3 bases left between them. This CDR3 region has 13 residues. Looked up from germline, CDR1 is SGHDT and CDR2 is YYEEEE. The CDR3 nucleotides are TGTGCCAGCAGCTTGGCCCGCACAGATACGCAGTATTTT. Its translation: CASSLARTDTQYF. Looking up the rest from reference TRBV5-6 and TRBJ2-3 gives the full variable domain: DAGVTQSPTHLIKTRGQQVTLRCSPKSGHDTVSWYQQALGQGPQFIFQYYEEEERQRGNFPDRFSGHQFPNYSSELNVNALLLGDSALYLCASSLARTDTQYFGPGTRLTVL.

This chain uses TRBV7-3 with TRBJ2-7; no firm D call. CDR1 and CDR2 (germline): SGHTA, FQGTGA. V lost 5 bases, J lost 2 bases, and 4 bases lay in between. This CDR3 is 11 amino acids long. This CDR3 is CASSPTYEQYF. CDR3 nucleotide sequence: TGTGCCAGCAGCCCGACCTACGAGCAGTACTTC. Supplemented by reference TRBV7-3 and TRBJ2-7, the full variable domain reads GAGVSQTPSNKVTEKGKYVELRCDPISGHTALYWYRQSLGQGPEFLIYFQGTGAADDSGLPNDRFFAVRPEGSVSTLKIQRTERGDSAVYLCASSPTYEQYFGPGTRLTVT.

J is TRBJ1-3 and V is TRBV6-6; unclear D gene. The CDR3 is made up of 16 amino acids. V lost 6 bases and J lost 0, with 15 bases in between. In germline, CDR1 is MNHNY, CDR2 SVGAGI (reference sequence). CDR3: CASSSPGVSSGNTIYF. For the CDR3, the DNA is TGTGCCAGCAGCTCCCCCGGCGTTTCCTCTGGAAACACCATATATTTT.

The J gene is TRBJ1-1, the V gene TRBV18; possible D gene TRBD1, 6 bases. Trimming shortened V by 2 bases and J by 6 bases, and 10 bases separated the two germline ends. Looked up from germline, CDR1 is KGHSH and CDR2 is LQKENI. This CDR3 comprises 13 residues. The CDR3 DNA reads TGTGCCAGCTCACCAAGGGGGGCGGCTGAAGCTTTCTTT. Protein product: CASSPRGAAEAFF.

The rearrangement uses TRBV11-2 and TRBJ1-2; TRBD1 aligns across 7 bases. This CDR3 is built from 13 residues. In germline, CDR1 is SGHAT, CDR2 FQNNGV. Trimming at V came to 5 bases and at J to 4 bases, leaving 4 bases not matched to a gene. The CDR3 DNA is TGTGCCAGCAGCGCTGGACAGGCCTATGGCTACACCTTC. It codes for CASSAGQAYGYTF.

The chain recombines TRBV11-2 with TRBJ1-2; 8 positions agree with TRBD1. Per germline, CDR1 SGHAT and CDR2 FQNNGV. Trimming removed 5 bases from V and 7 bases from J; junction bases left unmatched: 9. The length of the CDR3 is 14 residues. CDR3 in amino acids: CASSGGQGLSGYTF. Written as DNA, the CDR3 is TGTGCCAGCAGCGGCGGACAGGGACTCTCTGGCTACACCTTC.

The V gene is TRBV28, the J gene TRBJ2-5; D possibly corresponds to TRBD1 (6 bases). This CDR3 comprises 12 residues. Trimming took 7 bases from V and 5 from J, leaving 11 bases between them. Germline lookup yields CDR1 MDHEN and CDR2 SYDVKM. The CDR3, as DNA: TGTGCCAGCACCAACAGGGAGGAGACCCAGTACTTC. Translated: CASTNREETQYF.

With regard to this clone: A single base separates this from a much larger clone, so it may be a read error. This rearrangement joins TRBV4-2 to TRBJ1-3; D unresolved. CDR1 is LGHNA and CDR2 is YNFKEQ in the germline V gene. V dropped 1 base and J dropped 2 bases, with 6 bases sitting between them. The CDR3 is 14 amino acids. CDR3 amino acids: CASSQAGTGNTIYF. The CDR3 nucleotides read TGTGCCAGCAGCCAAGCGGGGACTGGAAACACCATATATTTT.

This clone was detected a few times. The rearrangement links TRBV2 to TRBJ2-2; TRBD1 aligns across 7 bases. CDR3 length equals 13 residues. V was clipped by 7 bases and J by 5 bases; unmatched bases: 4. Germline assignment: CDR1 SNHLY and CDR2 FYNNEI. The CDR3 DNA is TGTGCCAGCAAGGGGGCGCATACCGGGGAGCTGTTTTTT. Amino acids: CASKGAHTGELFF.

The chain carries TRBV10-3 and TRBJ2-5; no reliable D call. Germline lookup yields CDR1 ENHRY and CDR2 SYGVKD. V dropped 6 bases and J dropped 2 bases, with 16 bases sitting between them. The CDR3 is 15 amino acids. CDR3 DNA: TGTGCCATCAGCGGCTTCAGTACGCCTCAAGAGACCCAGTACTTC. This encodes CAISGFSTPQETQYF.

Only one count was recorded for this clone. This chain joins TRBV11-3 and TRBJ2-5; D possibly uses TRBD1 or TRBD2 (5 bases each). Trimming took off 5 bases at V and 5 bases at J, with 12 bases between the two ends. There are 13 residues in the CDR3. The germline CDR1 and CDR2 sequences are SGHNT and YENEEA. The CDR3 protein is CASSRTGDETQYF. CDR3 coding DNA: TGTGCCAGCAGCAGGACTGGGGACGAGACCCAGTACTTC.

This clone turned up a few times. The rearrangement links TRBV20-1 to TRBJ1-1, with D possibly TRBD1 on 5 matching bases. The V and J ends lost 5 bases and 6 bases respectively, with 10 bases between them. The germline gives CDR1 DFQATT, CDR2 SNEGSKA (reference sequence). The CDR3 sequence is 11 residues long. The CDR3 DNA sequence: TGCAGTGCTGCAGGGCCCCCTGAAGCTTTCTTT. The encoded protein is CSAAGPPEAFF.

As regards this clone: This sequence may be a read error, since a much larger clone differs from it by one base. The chain couples TRBV21-1 to TRBJ2-7; the D call of TRBD1 is as the table states it, not checked on the DNA. TRBV21-1 corresponds to a pseudogene. The CDR3 contains 13 residues. CDR3 region: CASSLGTVYEQYF. For the CDR3, the DNA is TGTGCCAGCAGCCTGGGGACAGTCTACGAGCAGTACTTC.

In regard to this clone: At one end, the junction sequence differs from germline, possibly due to a read error. The chain recombines TRBV7-2 with TRBJ2-3; D remains ambiguous. Germline loops: CDR1 SGHTA, CDR2 FQGNSA. The CDR3 has 14 amino acids. In nucleotides, the CDR3 is TGTGCCAGCAGCTTAGAGGTGGGCGCAGATAAGCAGTATTTT. Its protein product is CASSLEVGADKQYF.

This sequence joins TRBV2 and TRBJ1-1; no reliable D call. The CDR3 runs 14 residues. V was pared by 5 bases and J by 1 base, with 11 bases between. Germline loops: CDR1 SNHLY, CDR2 FYNNEI. CDR3 nucleotide sequence: TGTGCCAGCAGTTTATTGGACCCGAACACTGAAGCTTTCTTT. Translating it yields CASSLLDPNTEAFF.

V usage is TRBV30 and J usage is TRBJ1-2; D unresolved. Germline CDR1 GTSNPN, CDR2 SVGIG (reference sequence). Trimming pared 1 base from V and 7 bases from J, leaving 13 bases between. This CDR3 contains 13 residues. Here the CDR3 DNA reads TGTGCCTGGAGTGCGACTCCCCCAATTGGCTACACCTTC. Protein: CAWSATPPIGYTF.

This clone was seen only once. The chain links TRBV11-1 to TRBJ2-1, with 7 bases aligning to TRBD2. V lost 3 bases and J lost 5; bases outside the gene matches: 7. Per germline, CDR1 SGHAT and CDR2 FQDESV (reference sequence). The length of the CDR3 is 15 residues. CDR3 sequence: CASSFRAGSHNEQFF. CDR3 DNA: TGTGCCAGCAGCTTTAGAGCGGGGAGCCACAATGAGCAGTTCTTC.

CDR3 coding DNA: TGCAGCGTGACCGGGACAGGGTGGGCCGAGCAGTACTTC. It codes for CSVTGTGWAEQYF. The rearrangement joins TRBV29-1 to TRBJ2-7; 9 bases map to TRBD1. Germline V lookup: CDR1 SQVTM, CDR2 ANQGSEA. The CDR3 totals 13 residues. V lost 6 bases to trimming and J lost 6 bases; unmatched junction nucleotides: 9.

This clone was seen a handful of times. The rearrangement joins TRBV7-2 to TRBJ2-7; TRBD1 might be the D (5 bases). The CDR3 is made up of 15 amino acids. Germline V gene sequence: CDR1 SGHTA, CDR2 FQGNSA. V gave up 0 bases and J gave up 4 bases, with 13 bases separating them. CDR3 loop: CASSLAALGRYEQYF. The CDR3 region has the DNA TGTGCCAGCAGCTTAGCGGCCCTGGGGCGATACGAGCAGTACTTC.